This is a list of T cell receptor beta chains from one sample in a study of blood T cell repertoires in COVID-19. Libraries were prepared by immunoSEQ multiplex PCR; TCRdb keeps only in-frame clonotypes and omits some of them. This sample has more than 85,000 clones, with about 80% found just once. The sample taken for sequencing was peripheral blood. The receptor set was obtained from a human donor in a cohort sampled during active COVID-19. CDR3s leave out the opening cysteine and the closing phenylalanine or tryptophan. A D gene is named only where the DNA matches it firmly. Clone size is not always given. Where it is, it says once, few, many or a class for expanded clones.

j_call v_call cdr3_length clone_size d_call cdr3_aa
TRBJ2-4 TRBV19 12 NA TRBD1 ASSLTGGANIQY
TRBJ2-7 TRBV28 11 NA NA ATGRGRRAEQY
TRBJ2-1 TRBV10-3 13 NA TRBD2 AISGGTSGHNEQF
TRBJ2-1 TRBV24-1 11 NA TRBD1 ATSPDRGTEQF
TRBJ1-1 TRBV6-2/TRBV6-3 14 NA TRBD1 ASSYRRQGADTEAF
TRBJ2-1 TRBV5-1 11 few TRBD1 ATIGTETNEQF
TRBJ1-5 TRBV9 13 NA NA ASSPDGNSNQPQH
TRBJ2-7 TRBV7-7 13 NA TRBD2 ASSHTSGGSYEQY
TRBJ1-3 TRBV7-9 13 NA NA ASSFHLQPGNTIY
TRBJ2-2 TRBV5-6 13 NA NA ASSEGSTGAVRLF
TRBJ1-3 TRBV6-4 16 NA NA ASSEKTPTGFSGNTIY
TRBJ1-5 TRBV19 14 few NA ASSDTGGAYNQPQH
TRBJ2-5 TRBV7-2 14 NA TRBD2 ASSAPGGPIRETQY
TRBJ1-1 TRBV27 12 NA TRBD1 ASSRGQAFTEAF
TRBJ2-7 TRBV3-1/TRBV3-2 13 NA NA ASSQDYASRREQY
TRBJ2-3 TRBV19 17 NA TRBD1 ASTRSARTGGLSTDTQY
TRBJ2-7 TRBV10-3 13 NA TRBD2 AISGLAGGLREQY
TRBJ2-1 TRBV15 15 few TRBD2 ATSRRAATSGSLEQF
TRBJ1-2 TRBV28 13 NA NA ASRATSGGAYGYT
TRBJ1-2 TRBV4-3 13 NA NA ASSQAISAGAGYT
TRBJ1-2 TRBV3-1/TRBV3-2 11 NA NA ASSPLGPYGYT
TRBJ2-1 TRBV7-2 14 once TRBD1 ASSSSGTGDYNEQF
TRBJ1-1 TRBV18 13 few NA ASSGGGPSNTEAF
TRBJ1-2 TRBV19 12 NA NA ASNRGGAYYGYT
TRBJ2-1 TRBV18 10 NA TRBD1 ASSQGTAEQF
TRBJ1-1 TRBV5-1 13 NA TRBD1 ASSLASGQGSEAF
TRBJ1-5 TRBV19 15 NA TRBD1 ASRGLGQAPSNQPQH
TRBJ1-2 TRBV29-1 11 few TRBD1 SVETGGWGGYT
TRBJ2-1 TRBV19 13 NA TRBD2 ASRIAGGIYNEQF
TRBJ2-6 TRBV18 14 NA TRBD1 ASSRTGSSGANVLT
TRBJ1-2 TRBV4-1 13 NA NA ASSQDGQRNYGYT
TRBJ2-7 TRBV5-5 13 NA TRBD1 ASSPHRQGTYEQY
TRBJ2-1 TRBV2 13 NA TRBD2 ASSILAGSYNEQF
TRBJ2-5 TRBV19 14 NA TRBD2 ATSLAGAQRRETQY
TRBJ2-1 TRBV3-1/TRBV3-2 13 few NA ASSPSGGLYNEQF
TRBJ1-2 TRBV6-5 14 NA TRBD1 ASSYLPRTGDYGYT
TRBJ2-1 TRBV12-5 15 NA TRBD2 ASGLPRLAGAYNEQF
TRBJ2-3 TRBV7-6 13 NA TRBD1 ASSPWTGVADTQY
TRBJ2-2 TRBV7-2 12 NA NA ASSSGVNTGELF
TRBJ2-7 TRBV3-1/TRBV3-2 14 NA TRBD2 ASSHKSASGTYEQY